The entry below gives a single TCR beta chain sequence along with its context. Its antigen is unknown. The source of the sample is a study of PD-1 blockade in classical Hodgkin lymphoma. Overall study results and limits: The causes of the repertoire differences, possibly disease activity or prior therapy, remain undefined.

Each patient experienced a relapse that followed autologous stem cell transplantation, and brentuximab vedotin exposure varied. The protocol was immunoSEQ multiplex PCR, while the TCRdb copy is restricted to in-frame clones and leaves out a portion. The repertoire holds around 99,000 clones, with about four fifths as singletons. The TCR was taken from a human donor with classical Hodgkin lymphoma. The specimen comprised peripheral blood mononuclear cells (PBMCs), sampled before the second cycle of nivolumab.

The CDR3 loop is CSVDGTPGLAYNEQFF. In nucleotides, the CDR3 is TGCAGCGTTGACGGGACGCCGGGACTCGCTTACAATGAGCAGTTCTTC. The chain links TRBV29-1 to TRBJ2-1; D might be TRBD2 (6 bases). V was pared by 3 bases and J by 4 bases, with 19 bases between. The CDR3 spans 16 residues. Germline assignment: CDR1 SQVTM and CDR2 ANQGSEA.